This TCR beta chain was sequenced in a study of PD-L1 blockade in urothelial cancer. Assay used: immunoSEQ multiplex PCR; TCRdb lists only in-frame clones, some missing. The data contain 20,000 to 30,000 clones, roughly 84% of them singletons. CDR1 MNHEY and CDR2 SVGAGI come from the germline V gene. The CDR3 is 13 amino acids. V was pared by 4 bases and J by 0 bases, with 6 bases between. The clonotype comes from an older man with urothelial cancer. Sequencing used PBMCs, obtained around atezolizumab (anti-PD-L1) treatment. The chain couples TRBV6-5 to TRBJ1-2, with no clear D. This CDR3 is CASSSTANYGYTF. CDR3 DNA: TGTGCCAGCAGTTCAACAGCTAACTATGGCTACACCTTC.